The rows below give T cell receptor beta chains drawn from one sample of a study of blood T cell repertoires in COVID-19. Data came from immunoSEQ multiplex PCR; TCRdb stores just in-frame clones and leaves some out. The data hold 200,000 to 250,000 clones, with around 86% observed a single time. Material for sequencing was PBMCs or T cells enriched from blood (not recorded which). The receptors originated from a woman between 50 and 59 years old who had recovered from COVID-19. The CDR3 runs from the conserved cysteine through the conserved F or W. D genes are given only for firm matches. Where a row states a size, it is once, few, many or the class of an expanded clone; other rows omit it.

length	V	size	J	D	CDR3	DNA
22	TRBV14	.	TRBJ2-1	TRBD1	CASSQAPADRGAISSSYNEQFF	TGTGCCAGCAGCCAAGCGCCGGCTGACAGGGGCGCTATCTCGAGCTCCTACAATGAGCAGTTCTTC
13	TRBV18	.	TRBJ1-2	TRBD1	CASSPGTGGGYTF	TGTGCCAGCTCACCCGGGACAGGGGGCGGCTACACCTTC
13	TRBV7-9	.	TRBJ2-3	.	CASRPGHADTQYF	TGTGCCAGCAGGCCGGGACATGCAGATACGCAGTATTTT
13	TRBV27	.	TRBJ2-7	.	CASRGPGAYEQYF	TGTGCCAGCAGGGGGCCAGGGGCATACGAGCAGTACTTC
15	TRBV10-2	.	TRBJ1-5	TRBD1	CASSRDRGNNQPQHF	TGCGCCAGCAGCCGGGACAGGGGGAACAATCAGCCCCAGCATTTT
18	TRBV5-1	.	TRBJ2-3	.	CASSTRVGPQTPSDTQYF	TGCGCCAGCAGCACCCGTGTGGGCCCCCAAACCCCTTCAGATACGCAGTATTTT
16	TRBV5-8	.	TRBJ1-5	.	CASSAPWSSGYQPQHF	TGTGCCAGCAGCGCCCCGTGGAGTAGCGGGTATCAGCCCCAGCATTTT
16	TRBV5-6	.	TRBJ1-3	.	CASSLTTASSGNTIYF	TGTGCCAGCAGCTTAACGACAGCTTCCTCTGGAAACACCATATATTTT
15	TRBV7-9	medium-sized	TRBJ1-1	TRBD1	CASSTSDRGRTEAFF	TGTGCCAGCAGCACCTCGGACAGGGGAAGGACTGAAGCTTTCTTT
17	TRBV18	.	TRBJ1-1	TRBD1	CASSPLGQGRLGAEAFF	TGTGCCAGCTCACCACTTGGACAGGGAAGACTGGGTGCTGAAGCTTTCTTT
16	TRBV4-3	.	TRBJ1-2	TRBD1	CASSQGGTEVYYGYTF	TGCGCCAGCAGCCAAGGGGGGACAGAAGTTTATTATGGCTACACCTTC
13	TRBV18	.	TRBJ1-1	.	CASSSTRNTEAFF	TGTGCCAGCTCATCAACACGGAACACTGAAGCTTTCTTT
11	TRBV14	.	TRBJ2-7	.	CASSHRGEQYF	TGTGCCAGCAGCCATAGGGGCGAGCAGTACTTC
15	TRBV28	.	TRBJ1-2	TRBD1	CASSHTGGASYGYTF	TGTGCCAGCAGCCACACAGGGGGCGCATCCTATGGCTACACCTTC
13	TRBV19	.	TRBJ1-2	.	CASSEQGDYGYTF	TGTGCCAGTAGTGAACAGGGCGACTATGGCTACACCTTC
14	TRBV28	few	TRBJ1-3	.	CASSTRVRGNTIYF	TGTGCCAGCAGTACCAGGGTACGGGGAAACACCATATATTTT
15	TRBV11-2	.	TRBJ2-7	TRBD1	CASSVHPDRAAEQYF	TGTGCCAGCAGCGTGCACCCGGACAGGGCGGCCGAGCAGTACTTC
13	TRBV18	.	TRBJ2-3	.	CASSGAGTDTQYF	TGTGCCAGCTCAGGGGCAGGCACAGATACGCAGTATTTT
17	TRBV28	.	TRBJ1-2	TRBD1	CASSLPGQGLLSYGYTF	TGTGCCAGCAGTTTACCCGGACAGGGTCTGCTCTCCTATGGCTACACCTTC
14	TRBV7-2	few	TRBJ1-2	TRBD1	CASSQGQGGRGYTF	TGTGCCAGCAGCCAAGGACAGGGTGGGCGTGGCTACACCTTC
12	TRBV3-1/TRBV3-2	.	TRBJ1-2	.	CASSQDMRGYTF	TGTGCCAGCAGCCAAGACATGCGGGGCTACACCTTC
15	TRBV4-1	.	TRBJ1-5	.	CASSQVVGGYQPQHF	TGCGCCAGCAGCCAAGTTGTGGGGGGGTATCAGCCCCAGCATTTT
13	TRBV7-2	.	TRBJ1-2	.	CASSLVQNYGYTF	TGTGCCAGCAGCTTAGTACAGAACTATGGCTACACCTTC
12	TRBV7-2	.	TRBJ1-1	.	CASSTVYTEAFF	TGTGCCAGCAGCACTGTTTACACTGAAGCTTTCTTT
13	TRBV19	.	TRBJ1-1	.	CASSIQGYTEAFF	TGTGCCAGTAGTATTCAGGGGTACACTGAAGCTTTCTTT
14	TRBV7-9	.	TRBJ2-7	TRBD2	CASSLAAWTSEQYF	TGTGCCAGCAGCTTAGCGGCATGGACTAGCGAGCAGTACTTC
13	TRBV30	few	TRBJ1-1	.	CAWKDGRVTEAFF	TGTGCCTGGAAAGATGGGCGGGTCACTGAAGCTTTCTTT
15	TRBV2	.	TRBJ1-5	TRBD1	CASSRGQGRNQPQHF	TGTGCCAGCAGCCGCGGACAGGGCCGCAATCAGCCCCAGCATTTT
14	TRBV9	.	TRBJ2-1	.	CASSVVVALGEQFF	TGTGCCAGCAGCGTAGTAGTAGCCCTCGGTGAGCAGTTCTTC
14	TRBV7-2	.	TRBJ2-1	TRBD2	CASSLGGTSSEQFF	TGTGCCAGCAGCTTAGGGGGGACTAGCAGTGAGCAGTTCTTC
18	TRBV19	.	TRBJ2-3	.	CANLHLPGRSTGADTQYF	TGTGCCAACTTACACCTACCGGGACGCTCGACGGGGGCAGATACGCAGTATTTT
15	TRBV7-3	.	TRBJ2-1	TRBD1	CASSYGQGPYNEQFF	TGTGCCAGCAGTTACGGACAGGGGCCCTACAATGAGCAGTTCTTC
15	TRBV6-5	few	TRBJ2-1	.	CASSYSSARNNEQFF	TGTGCCAGCAGTTACTCCTCGGCTAGGAACAATGAGCAGTTCTTC
14	TRBV6-2/TRBV6-3	.	TRBJ1-1	TRBD1	CASSYAGGWTEAFF	TGTGCCAGCAGTTACGCAGGGGGCTGGACTGAAGCTTTCTTT
14	TRBV6-2/TRBV6-3	.	TRBJ2-7	.	CASSLSPGTYEQYF	TGTGCCAGCAGCCTATCCCCGGGGACCTACGAGCAGTACTTC
12	TRBV27	.	TRBJ1-5	.	CASSRQGQPQHF	TGTGCCAGCAGCCGTCAGGGCCAGCCCCAGCATTTT
17	TRBV10-3	.	TRBJ1-1	TRBD1	CAISEPDRGGWNTEAFF	TGTGCCATCAGTGAGCCAGACAGGGGAGGTTGGAACACTGAAGCTTTCTTT
16	TRBV7-2	.	TRBJ2-5	TRBD2	CASRAPGLASQETQYF	TGTGCCAGCAGGGCGCCGGGACTAGCGTCGCAAGAGACCCAGTACTTC
16	TRBV7-8	.	TRBJ1-2	TRBD1	CASSPQSRGQGYGYTF	TGTGCCAGCAGCCCGCAATCCAGGGGGCAGGGCTATGGCTACACCTTC
15	TRBV2	.	TRBJ1-5	TRBD1	CASSVSDRGGSPQHF	TGTGCCAGCAGCGTTAGCGACAGGGGCGGTTCGCCCCAGCATTTT
15	TRBV30	.	TRBJ2-7	TRBD1	CAWSSPRDRVGEQYF	TGTGCCTGGAGCTCACCCCGGGACAGGGTGGGTGAGCAGTACTTC
12	TRBV30	few	TRBJ1-1	.	CAWSDDSFGAFF	TGTGCCTGGAGTGACGACTCGTTCGGAGCTTTCTTT
13	TRBV19	.	TRBJ1-5	TRBD1	CASRTGERQPQHF	TGTGCCAGTAGGACAGGGGAACGTCAGCCCCAGCATTTT
16	TRBV19	.	TRBJ2-7	TRBD1	CASSTRPGQGPYEQYF	TGTGCCAGTAGTACCCGCCCGGGACAGGGACCCTACGAGCAGTACTTC
13	TRBV20-1	.	TRBJ1-2	.	CSASLPGMGGYTF	TGCAGTGCTAGTCTGCCGGGGATGGGTGGCTACACCTTC
15	TRBV5-5	few	TRBJ2-5	.	CASSLAPDRKETQYF	TGTGCCAGCAGCTTGGCCCCGGACAGAAAAGAGACCCAGTACTTC
14	TRBV6-6	.	TRBJ1-4	.	CASSSNGRGEKLFF	TGTGCCAGCAGTTCGAACGGAAGGGGTGAAAAACTGTTTTTT
12	TRBV12-3/TRBV12-4	.	TRBJ2-7	.	CASSPGGYEQYF	TGTGCCAGCAGCCCAGGAGGGTACGAGCAGTACTTC
12	TRBV12-3/TRBV12-4	once	TRBJ1-2	TRBD1	CASRMTGHGYTF	TGTGCCAGCAGAATGACAGGGCATGGCTACACCTTC
14	TRBV5-1	.	TRBJ2-1	TRBD2	CASSFGLAGGEQFF	TGCGCCAGCAGCTTTGGACTAGCGGGAGGTGAGCAGTTCTTC
13	TRBV4-3	few	TRBJ1-2	.	CASSQSLSYGYTF	TGCGCCAGCAGCCAATCCCTATCCTATGGCTACACCTTC
19	TRBV5-1	.	TRBJ2-3	TRBD2	CASSLEWLVGGPSTDTQYF	TGCGCCAGCAGCTTGGAGTGGTTAGTGGGAGGGCCCTCAACAGATACGCAGTATTTT
16	TRBV19	once	TRBJ1-5	.	CASSIGRGGSNQPQHF	TGTGCCAGTAGTATAGGAAGGGGAGGGAGCAATCAGCCCCAGCATTTT
17	TRBV28	.	TRBJ2-7	.	CASSLVGGFTNDYEQYF	TGTGCCAGCAGTTTGGTAGGGGGATTTACAAACGACTACGAGCAGTACTTC
16	TRBV4-1	.	TRBJ2-1	.	CASSLWDSGSYNEQFF	TGCGCCAGCAGTCTCTGGGACAGCGGGTCCTACAATGAGCAGTTCTTC
16	TRBV5-8	.	TRBJ1-5	TRBD1	CASSASRDSSYQPQHF	TGTGCCAGCAGCGCCAGCCGGGACAGCTCATATCAGCCCCAGCATTTT
17	TRBV7-2	.	TRBJ1-2	TRBD1	CASSLERDSLINYGYTF	TGTGCCAGCAGCTTAGAGAGGGACAGCCTGATTAACTATGGCTACACCTTC
15	TRBV14	.	TRBJ2-7	.	CASSPQVGQPDEQYF	TGTGCCAGCAGCCCCCAAGTGGGGCAGCCAGACGAGCAGTACTTC